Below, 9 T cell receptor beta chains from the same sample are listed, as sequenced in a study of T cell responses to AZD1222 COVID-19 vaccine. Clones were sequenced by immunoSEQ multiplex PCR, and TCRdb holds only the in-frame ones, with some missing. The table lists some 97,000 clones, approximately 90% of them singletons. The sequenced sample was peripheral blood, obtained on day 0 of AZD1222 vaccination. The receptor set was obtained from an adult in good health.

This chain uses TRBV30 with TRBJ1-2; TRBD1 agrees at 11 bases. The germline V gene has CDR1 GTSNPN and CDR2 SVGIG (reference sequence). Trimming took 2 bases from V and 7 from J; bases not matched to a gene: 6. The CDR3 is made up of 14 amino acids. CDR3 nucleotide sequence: TGTGCCTGGAGTCCCGGACAGGGGGCGTTTGGCTACACCTTC. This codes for CAWSPGQGAFGYTF.

The CDR3 nucleotides are TGTGCCAGCTCAAGACAGGGGTTCTCCTACGAGCAGTACTTC. This codes for CASSRQGFSYEQYF. The V and J genes are TRBV28 and TRBJ2-7; the match to TRBD1 covers 8 bases. V trimming: 8 bases; J trimming: 0 bases; junction bases outside the gene matches: 6. From germline, CDR1 is MDHEN and CDR2 SYDVKM. CDR3 size: 14 residues.

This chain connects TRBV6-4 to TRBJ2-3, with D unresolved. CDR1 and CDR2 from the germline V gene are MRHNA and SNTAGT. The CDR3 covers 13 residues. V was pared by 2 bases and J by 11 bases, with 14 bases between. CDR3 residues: CASSDEGRHRQYF. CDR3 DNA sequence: TGTGCCAGCAGTGACGAAGGACGTCACAGGCAGTATTTT.

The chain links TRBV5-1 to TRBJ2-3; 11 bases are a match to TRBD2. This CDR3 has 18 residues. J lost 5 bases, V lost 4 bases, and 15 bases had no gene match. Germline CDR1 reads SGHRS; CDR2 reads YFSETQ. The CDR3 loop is CASSPWGEPGTSGDTQYF. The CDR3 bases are TGCGCCAGCAGCCCGTGGGGAGAGCCAGGGACTAGCGGAGATACGCAGTATTTT.

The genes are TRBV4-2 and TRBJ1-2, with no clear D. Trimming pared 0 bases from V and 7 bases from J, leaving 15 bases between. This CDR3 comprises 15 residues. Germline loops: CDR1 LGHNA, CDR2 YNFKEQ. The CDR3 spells CASSQDSPSGPGYTF. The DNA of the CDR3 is TGTGCCAGCAGCCAAGATTCCCCCAGCGGGCCTGGCTACACCTTC.

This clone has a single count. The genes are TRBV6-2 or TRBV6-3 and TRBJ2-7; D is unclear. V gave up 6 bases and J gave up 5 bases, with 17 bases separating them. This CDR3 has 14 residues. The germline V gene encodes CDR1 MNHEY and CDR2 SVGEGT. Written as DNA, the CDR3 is TGTGCCAGCAGCCGCCATGAGGTAATAGACGAGCAGTACTTC. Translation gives CASSRHEVIDEQYF.

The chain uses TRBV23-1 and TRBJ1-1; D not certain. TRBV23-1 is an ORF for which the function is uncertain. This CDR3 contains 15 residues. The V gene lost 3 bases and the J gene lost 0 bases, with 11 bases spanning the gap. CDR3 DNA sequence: TGCGCCAGCAGTCATTTAAGGCCCATGAACACTGAAGCTTTCTTT. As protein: CASSHLRPMNTEAFF.

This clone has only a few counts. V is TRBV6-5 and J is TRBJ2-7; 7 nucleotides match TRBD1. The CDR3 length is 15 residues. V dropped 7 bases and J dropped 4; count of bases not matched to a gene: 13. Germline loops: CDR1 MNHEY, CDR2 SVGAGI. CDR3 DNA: TGTGCCAGCACCCTCGGACAGGTAGCGTCGTACGAGCAGTACTTC. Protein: CASTLGQVASYEQYF.

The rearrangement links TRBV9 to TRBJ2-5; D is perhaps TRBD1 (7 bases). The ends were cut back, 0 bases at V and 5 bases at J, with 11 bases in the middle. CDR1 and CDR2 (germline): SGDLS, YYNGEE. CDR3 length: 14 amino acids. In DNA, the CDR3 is TGTGCCAGCAGCGTAGGGAGGGGGCCGGAGACCCAGTACTTC. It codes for CASSVGRGPETQYF.